This T cell receptor (beta chain) was documented in a study of blood T cell repertoires in COVID-19. Whole-study context: The United States, Italy and Spain were the sources of the acute and convalescent COVID-19 samples. T cells, B-cell-depleted T cells, or PBMCs provided the cDNA or gDNA that served as material.

CDR1 is MGHRA and CDR2 is YSYEKL in the germline V gene. V shed 2 bases, J shed 8 bases, and the junction held 10 bases outside the gene matches. The CDR3 extends over 15 amino acids. Original methodology: Amplification of reference gene primers provided the estimated nucleated cell counts. The data were produced by immunoSEQ multiplex PCR, yet TCRdb's version contains in-frame clones alone and is incomplete. The DNA gave D and trimming, while V, J and clone size come from that table. Among 200,000 to 250,000 clones listed, around 82% were seen once. The clonotype comes from an older woman with acute or convalescent COVID-19. Material: peripheral blood. The chain recombines TRBV4-1 with TRBJ1-2; TRBD1 agrees at 8 bases. CDR3 sequence (DNA): TGCGCCAGCAGCCAATCTGGACAGGGAGGACGGGGCTACACCTTC. Its protein product is CASSQSGQGGRGYTF.